The 31 T cell receptor beta chains presented below share a single source sample, sequenced in a study of blood T cell repertoires in COVID-19. TCRdb's table, derived via immunoSEQ multiplex PCR, lists solely in-frame clones and lacks some. This table holds around 220,000 clones, roughly 80% found once. The sample was peripheral blood. All receptors derive from a middle-aged woman with active or convalescent COVID-19.

The count of this clone is one. The rearrangement uses TRBV9 and TRBJ1-1; D perhaps matches TRBD1 (6 bases). V dropped 5 bases and J dropped 5 bases, with 16 bases sitting between them. Germline values: CDR1 SGDLS, CDR2 YYNGEE. The length of the CDR3 is 14 residues. Here the CDR3 DNA reads TGTGCCAGCAGGCCACAGGGAGCTGGGACTGAAGCTTTCTTT. It specifies CASRPQGAGTEAFF.

The chain couples TRBV28 to TRBJ1-1; 10 nucleotides align to TRBD1. This CDR3 comprises 16 residues. Germline V gives CDR1 MDHEN, CDR2 SYDVKM. Trimming took 5 bases from V and 5 from J; bases not matched to a gene: 11. The CDR3 DNA reads as TGTGCCAGCAGTCTACCGGGACAGGGGCGCTGGACTGAAGCTTTCTTT. It specifies CASSLPGQGRWTEAFF.

The chain links TRBV29-1 to TRBJ1-1; no firm D call. Trimming left V 4 bases short and J 6 bases short, with 12 bases between. This CDR3 region has 12 residues. CDR1 is SQVTM, CDR2 ANQGSEA, per germline. The CDR3 DNA reads TGCAGCGTTGTGTCCGCACTCTCTGAAGCTTTCTTT. It codes for CSVVSALSEAFF.

V gene TRBV19 combines with J gene TRBJ1-5, with D possibly TRBD1 on 6 matching bases. V dropped 3 bases and J dropped 1 base, with 22 bases sitting between them. This CDR3 has 19 amino acids. Germline lookup yields CDR1 LNHDA and CDR2 SQIVND (reference sequence). The CDR3 DNA reads TGTGCCAGTAGTATCGGGGGAATGACAGGCGGGGGAAGCAATCAGCCCCAGCATTTT. Protein sequence: CASSIGGMTGGGSNQPQHF.

This sequence joins TRBV6-1 and TRBJ1-6, with 8 bases fitting TRBD1. This CDR3 spans 17 amino acids. After removal of 4 bases from V and 5 bases from J, the junction contained 10 bases not matched to a gene. Germline CDR1 reads MNHNS; CDR2 reads SASEGT. In DNA form, the CDR3 reads TGTGCCAGCAGTGCGATACCGGGACAGGTGAATAATTCACCCCTCCACTTT. Translating it yields CASSAIPGQVNNSPLHF.

The chain is built from TRBV7-6 and TRBJ1-2; D unresolved. Trimming removed 10 bases from V and 6 bases from J, with 12 bases in between. The CDR3 loop spans 11 amino acids. In germline, CDR1 is SGHVS, CDR2 FNYEAQ. CDR3 bases: TGTGCCATCGGGAGGAAGAATGGCTACACCTTC. Encoded protein: CAIGRKNGYTF.

The chain combines TRBV18 with TRBJ1-1; D is unresolved. V was pared by 3 bases and J by 3 bases, with 8 bases between. Germline V gene data show CDR1 as KGHSH and CDR2 as LQKENI. The CDR3 sequence is 13 residues long. The CDR3 region has the DNA TGTGCCAGCTCACCGAACGGGGACACTGAAGCTTTCTTT. It encodes CASSPNGDTEAFF. The variable domain in full, with the rest retrieved from reference TRBV18 and TRBJ1-1, is NAGVMQNPRHLVRRRGQEARLRCSPMKGHSHVYWYRQLPEEGLKFMVYLQKENIIDESGMPKERFSAEFPKEGPSILRIQQVVRGDSAAYFCASSPNGDTEAFFGQGTRLTVV.

The table lists this clone with a count of one. The chain combines TRBV6-1 with TRBJ1-6; a possible D gene is TRBD1 (5 bases). The CDR3 runs 19 residues. Germline-derived CDR1 and CDR2 are MNHNS and SASEGT. V gave up 4 bases and J gave up 0 bases, with 19 bases separating them. CDR3 sequence: CASSGGGGGVSSYNSPLHF. CDR3 in DNA: TGTGCCAGCAGTGGCGGGGGGGGAGGGGTGAGCTCCTATAATTCACCCCTCCACTTT.

The chain employs TRBV4-2 and TRBJ2-7, with D tentatively TRBD1 (6 bases). Trimming left V 4 bases short and J 2 bases short, with 12 bases between. The CDR3 is 14 residues long. Germline V gene lookup returns CDR1 LGHNA and CDR2 YNFKEQ. CDR3 DNA sequence: TGTGCCAGCAGCCCGCCCGGACAGACCTACGAGCAGTACTTC. Its protein is CASSPPGQTYEQYF.

This rearrangement joins TRBV3-1 (or the pseudogene TRBV3-2) to TRBJ2-7; tentatively, D is TRBD1 (5 bases). V lost 0 bases to trimming and J lost 0 bases, with 9 bases between them. The germline gives CDR1 LGHDT, CDR2 YNNKEL (reference sequence). This CDR3 has 15 amino acids. CDR3 DNA sequence: TGTGCCAGCAGCCAAGATCTAGGGGCCTCCTACGAGCAGTACTTC. Encoded protein: CASSQDLGASYEQYF.

This clone occurred once. The rearrangement joins TRBV9 to TRBJ2-3, with TRBD1 matching over 11 bases. The germline V gene has CDR1 SGDLS and CDR2 YYNGEE. CDR3 length: 19 residues. The V and J ends lost 5 bases and 1 base, in that order; junction bases with no gene match: 15. CDR3 coding DNA: TGTGCCAGCAGTTATTTCACCGGGACAGGGGGTTCCGGCACAGATACGCAGTATTTT. Amino acids: CASSYFTGTGGSGTDTQYF.

The V gene is TRBV7-9, the J gene TRBJ1-3, with D possibly being TRBD1 (6 bases). Trimming cost V 5 bases and J 11 bases, with 13 bases left between them. This CDR3 contains 12 residues. The germline V gene has CDR1 SEHNR and CDR2 FQNEAQ (reference sequence). In DNA form, the CDR3 reads TGTGCCAGCAGCCAGACAGGATACTCCATATATTTT. As protein: CASSQTGYSIYF.

This clone appeared a single time. The CDR3 spells CASSQDSQGTTGELFF. CDR3 coding DNA: TGCGCCAGCAGCCAAGATTCCCAGGGGACCACCGGGGAGCTGTTTTTT. The V and J genes are TRBV4-1 and TRBJ2-2, with D perhaps matching TRBD1 (6 bases). The CDR3 is 16 residues long. V lost 0 bases, J lost 4 bases, and 12 bases lay in between. The germline V gene encodes CDR1 MGHRA and CDR2 YSYEKL.

The chain links TRBV19 to TRBJ1-2; 8 bases agree with TRBD1. Germline V gene lookup returns CDR1 LNHDA and CDR2 SQIVND (reference sequence). The CDR3 has 12 amino acids. V shed 6 bases, J shed 5 bases, and the junction held 2 bases outside the gene matches. CDR3 nucleotide sequence: TGTGCCAGTAGGACAGGGGCATATGGCTACACCTTC. It is translated as CASRTGAYGYTF.

The gene calls are TRBV9 and TRBJ1-1; D gene ambiguous. The CDR3 has 15 amino acids. From germline, CDR1 is SGDLS and CDR2 YYNGEE. Between the trimmed V and J ends, which lost 0 bases and 0 bases, there was a span of 9 bases. In DNA form, the CDR3 reads TGTGCCAGCAGCGTAGGACTACAAGTGAACACTGAAGCTTTCTTT. Its protein product is CASSVGLQVNTEAFF.

This clone showed up just a few times. V and J are TRBV4-1 and TRBJ1-2; D possibly corresponds to TRBD1 (6 bases). Between the trimmed V and J ends, which lost 3 bases and 6 bases, there was a span of 17 bases. The CDR3 extends over 15 amino acids. Germline V CDR1 and CDR2: MGHRA, YSYEKL. The CDR3 here is CASSHPQGGHDGYTF. Written as DNA, the CDR3 is TGCGCCAGCAGCCATCCACAGGGAGGGCACGATGGCTACACCTTC.

The J gene is TRBJ1-4, the V gene TRBV30; D remains unclear. CDR1 and CDR2 (germline): GTSNPN, SVGIG (reference sequence). This CDR3 is 15 amino acids long. V lost 0 bases to trimming and J lost 6 bases, with 14 bases between them. This CDR3 is CAWSVGRARYEKLFF. The CDR3 DNA reads as TGTGCCTGGAGTGTAGGGAGGGCGAGATATGAAAAACTGTTTTTT.

The rearrangement uses TRBV20-1 and TRBJ1-1, with D hard to call. CDR3 length equals 11 residues. V was pared by 5 bases and J by 4 bases, with 8 bases between. The V gene's germline CDR1 is DFQATT and CDR2 SNEGSKA (reference sequence). The CDR3 region is CSAREATEAFF. CDR3 in DNA: TGCAGTGCTCGCGAAGCCACTGAAGCTTTCTTT.

The V call is TRBV5-4, the J call TRBJ2-2; 7 bases line up with TRBD1. After removal of 6 bases from V and 1 base from J, the junction contained 6 bases not matched to a gene. The germline V gene encodes CDR1 SGHNT and CDR2 YYREEE (reference sequence). The length of the CDR3 is 15 residues. The CDR3 loop is CASNPDRRNTGELFF. The CDR3 nucleotides are TGTGCCAGCAACCCGGACAGGCGGAACACCGGGGAGCTGTTTTTT. Together with reference TRBV5-4 and TRBJ2-2, the CDR3 gives the full variable domain: ETGVTQSPTHLIKTRGQQVTLRCSSQSGHNTVSWYQQALGQGPQFIFQYYREEENGRGNFPPRFSGLQFPNYSSELNVNALELDDSALYLCASNPDRRNTGELFFGEGSRLTVL.

Only one count was recorded for this clone. The genes are TRBV10-3 and TRBJ1-2; 7 bases agree with TRBD1. Germline-derived CDR1 and CDR2 are ENHRY and SYGVKD. The V gene end was trimmed by 2 bases and the J gene end by 6 bases; junction bases not matched to a gene: 6. This CDR3 has 14 residues. The CDR3 reads CAISEIAGTDGYTF. In DNA form, the CDR3 reads TGTGCCATCAGTGAGATTGCCGGGACAGATGGCTACACCTTC.

The chain is built from TRBV5-4 and TRBJ1-1; weak D call: TRBD1 (5 bases). This CDR3 is 14 amino acids long. V lost 4 bases to trimming and J lost 4 bases, with 14 bases between them. CDR1 and CDR2 from the germline V gene are SGHNT and YYREEE (reference sequence). In nucleotides, the CDR3 is TGTGCCAGCAGCACCACGGGGGGGAGCACTGAAGCTTTCTTT. Its protein is CASSTTGGSTEAFF.

The rearrangement links TRBV5-6 to TRBJ1-5; possible D gene TRBD1, 5 bases. Germline V lookup: CDR1 SGHDT, CDR2 YYEEEE. The CDR3 totals 14 residues. With 1 base removed from V and 2 bases from J, the gap between germline ends came to 7 bases. The CDR3 DNA reads TGTGCCAGCAGCTTGCGGGGGGGCAATCAGCCCCAGCATTTT. Translated: CASSLRGGNQPQHF.

V gene TRBV5-1 combines with J gene TRBJ1-3; no definite D call. CDR1 and CDR2 (germline): SGHRS, YFSETQ. V lost 3 bases, J lost 2 bases, and 12 bases lay in between. The length of the CDR3 is 15 residues. The CDR3, as DNA: TGCGCCAGCAGCTGGAGCCCGGGGACTGGAAACACCATATATTTT. Its protein product is CASSWSPGTGNTIYF.

The genes are TRBV5-4 and TRBJ1-6, with TRBD1 matching 8 bases. Germline values: CDR1 SGHNT, CDR2 YYREEE (reference sequence). V was pared by 4 bases and J by 0 bases, with 0 bases of the junction left unmatched. The CDR3 length is 15 residues. The CDR3 loop is CASSGQGSYNSPLHF. The CDR3 nucleotides read TGTGCCAGCAGCGGACAGGGCTCCTATAATTCACCCCTCCACTTT. The variable domain in full, with the rest retrieved from reference TRBV5-4 and TRBJ1-6, is ETGVTQSPTHLIKTRGQQVTLRCSSQSGHNTVSWYQQALGQGPQFIFQYYREEENGRGNFPPRFSGLQFPNYSSELNVNALELDDSALYLCASSGQGSYNSPLHFGNGTRLTVT.

This chain links TRBV10-3 with TRBJ1-2; D remains unclear. Per germline, CDR1 ENHRY and CDR2 SYGVKD. This CDR3 has 14 residues. Trimming took 2 bases from V and 4 from J, leaving 11 bases between them. The chain's CDR3 is CAISETAVAYGYTF. The CDR3 DNA reads as TGTGCCATCAGTGAGACGGCGGTGGCCTATGGCTACACCTTC.

This clone was observed a few times. The chain recombines TRBV9 with TRBJ2-1; 11 bases agree with TRBD2. Per the germline V gene, CDR1 is SGDLS and CDR2 is YYNGEE. The CDR3 sequence is 15 residues long. J gave up 7 bases and V 4 bases, and 7 bases lay outside the gene matches. This CDR3 reads CASSLGLAAENEQFF. Here the CDR3 DNA reads TGTGCCAGCAGCCTGGGACTAGCGGCCGAGAATGAGCAGTTCTTC.

This rearrangement joins TRBV28 to TRBJ1-3; D unresolved. CDR3 length: 15 residues. Trimming took off 6 bases at V and 0 bases at J, with 12 bases between the two ends. Germline CDR1 is MDHEN and CDR2 is SYDVKM. CDR3 in DNA: TGTGCCAGCAGCCCCGCGAGCCGCTCTGGAAACACCATATATTTT. This codes for CASSPASRSGNTIYF.

The rearrangement links TRBV5-1 to TRBJ2-5, with 9 bases fitting TRBD2. V trimming: 0 bases; J trimming: 2 bases; junction bases outside the gene matches: 5. CDR3 size: 16 residues. CDR1 is SGHRS and CDR2 is YFSETQ in the germline V gene. The chain's CDR3 is CASSLEPTSGQETQYF. CDR3 bases: TGCGCCAGCAGCTTGGAACCGACTAGCGGTCAAGAGACCCAGTACTTC.

This chain joins TRBV19 and TRBJ1-6; unclear D gene. Germline values: CDR1 LNHDA, CDR2 SQIVND (reference sequence). This CDR3 region has 14 residues. The germline V and J ends were trimmed by 3 bases and 5 bases, with 8 bases remaining between them. As DNA, the CDR3 is TGTGCCAGTAGTATCGGGATCCATAATTCACCCCTCCACTTT. Amino acid sequence: CASSIGIHNSPLHF.

The rearrangement links TRBV18 to TRBJ2-3; D may be TRBD1 (5 bases). Germline CDR1 is KGHSH and CDR2 is LQKENI. Trimming pared 2 bases from V and 6 bases from J, leaving 9 bases between. This CDR3 has 13 residues. CDR3 loop: CASSPLGLDTQYF. CDR3 bases: TGTGCCAGCTCACCATTGGGGCTTGATACGCAGTATTTT.

This clone was counted a single time. The V gene is TRBV25-1, the J gene TRBJ1-6; a possible D gene is TRBD1 (6 bases). Germline lookup yields CDR1 MGHDK and CDR2 SYGVNS. This CDR3 has 15 amino acids. Trimming took off 4 bases at V and 7 bases at J, with 14 bases between the two ends. The CDR3 DNA is TGTGCCAGCAGTGTCTCCGGGACAAGGAATTCACCCCTCCACTTT. Its translation: CASSVSGTRNSPLHF. Full variable domain (rest looked up from reference TRBV25-1 and TRBJ1-6): EADIYQTPRYLVIGTGKKITLECSQTMGHDKMYWYQQDPGMELHLIHYSYGVNSTEKGDLSSESTVSRIRTEHFPLTLESARPSHTSQYLCASSVSGTRNSPLHFGNGTRLTVT.